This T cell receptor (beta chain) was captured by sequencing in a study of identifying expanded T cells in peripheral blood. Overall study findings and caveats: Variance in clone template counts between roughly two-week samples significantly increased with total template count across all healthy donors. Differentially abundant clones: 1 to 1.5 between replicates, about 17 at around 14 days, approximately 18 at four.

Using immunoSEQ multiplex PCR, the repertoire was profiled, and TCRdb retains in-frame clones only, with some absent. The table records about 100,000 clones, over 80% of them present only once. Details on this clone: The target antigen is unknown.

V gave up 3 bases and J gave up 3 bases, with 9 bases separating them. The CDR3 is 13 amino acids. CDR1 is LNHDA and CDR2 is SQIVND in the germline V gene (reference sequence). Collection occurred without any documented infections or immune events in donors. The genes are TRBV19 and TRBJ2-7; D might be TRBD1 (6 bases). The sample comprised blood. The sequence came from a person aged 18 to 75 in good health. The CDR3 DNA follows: TGTGCCAGTAGTATTACAGGGATCTACGAGCAGTACTTC. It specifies CASSITGIYEQYF.